These 3 T cell receptor beta chains came from one sample sequenced in a study of blood T cells in healthy people across ages. Through a sample-barcoded 5' primer and a J-beta primer mix, a second PCR was run for about 6 to 11 cycles. TCRdb passed the 5' RACE reads through MiXCR, listing each CDR3 protein once. The data show 630,000 or so distinct CDR3 sequences, about 30% seen once. The material sequenced was blood. The receptors were sampled from a woman aged 80 or older in good health.

A remark on this clonotype: Germline is not matched at one junction end, which may reflect a read error. This chain uses TRBV20-1 with TRBJ1-1; 9 nucleotides line up with TRBD1. The CDR3 loop spans 12 amino acids. Looked up from germline, CDR1 is DFQATT and CDR2 is SNEGSKA (reference sequence). The CDR3 protein is CSARQGGTEVFF. DNA for the CDR3: TGCAGTGCGAGACAGGGGGGTACTGAAGTTTTCTTT.

This clonotype was detected only a few times. With a much larger clone just one base away, this may be a read error. CDR3 sequence: CARGSTDQETQYF. The CDR3 coding sequence is TGTGCTAGGGGTTCGACGGACCAAGAGACCCAGTACTTC. The V call is TRBV12-5, the J call TRBJ2-5; D is unresolved. Germline V gene lookup returns CDR1 LGHNT and CDR2 FRNRAP. The CDR3 extends over 13 amino acids.

This clonotype was recorded at least ten times. The chain joins TRBV11-2 to TRBJ1-6; D call uncertain. Trimming shortened V by 1 base and J by 5 bases, and 12 bases separated the two germline ends. Germline CDR1 is SGHAT and CDR2 is FQNNGV. The CDR3 is made up of 16 amino acids. The CDR3 region has the DNA TGTGCCAGCAGCTTAGTATCGGGATACAATAATTCACCCCTCCACTTT. Protein: CASSLVSGYNNSPLHF.